This TCR beta chain was recovered during a study of early T cells in non-severe SARS-CoV-2 infection. Individual cDNA molecules received unique molecular identifiers during library preparation. In TCRdb, the 5' RACE reads were re-called with MiXCR into one record per CDR3 protein. The sample shows about 59,000 distinct CDR3 sequences, roughly an eighth of them seen only once. This CDR3 has 15 amino acids. Trimming removed 4 bases from V and 3 bases from J, with 15 bases in between. Germline CDR1 is MNHNY and CDR2 is SVGAGI (reference sequence). The TCR comes from an adult who was a healthcare worker with PCR-confirmed SARS-CoV-2 infection or an uninfected control (not recorded which). The material was whole blood, obtained at baseline. The chain uses TRBV6-6 and TRBJ1-1, with D possibly being TRBD1 (6 bases). DNA for the CDR3: TGTGCCAGCAGTTCCAGGACAGTCCTGGACACTGAAGCTTTCTTT. It yields the protein CASSSRTVLDTEAFF.